A selection of T cell receptor beta chains follows, all from one sample in a study of cytomegalovirus exposure and HLA in healthy donors. The table came from immunoSEQ multiplex PCR; TCRdb's copy has only in-frame clones and leaves some out. The sample includes around 140,000 clones, approximately 87% of them seen just once. The material sequenced was PBMCs. These receptor sequences come from a woman aged 25 to 39 in good health and CMV-seronegative. Each CDR3 is given with its conserved first and last residue. D genes are given only for firm matches. The listing skips clone size in some rows; elsewhere it reads once, few, many or a size class.

J gene,clone size,V gene,D gene,CDR3 length,CDR3 protein,CDR3 DNA
TRBJ2-3,.,TRBV7-8,.,14,CASSLSESTDTQYF,TGTGCCAGCAGCTTATCGGAGAGCACAGATACGCAGTATTTT
TRBJ2-3,.,TRBV28,TRBD2,15,CASSIAGGHTDTQYF,TGTGCCAGCAGTATAGCGGGGGGCCACACAGATACGCAGTATTTT
TRBJ2-1,.,TRBV29-1,TRBD2,15,CSVVGWKREPNEQFF,TGCAGCGTTGTCGGGTGGAAGCGGGAGCCGAATGAGCAGTTCTTC
TRBJ2-7,.,TRBV7-8,TRBD2,15,CASSLDASGNYEQYF,TGTGCCAGCAGCTTAGACGCTAGCGGGAACTACGAGCAGTACTTC
TRBJ1-2,once,TRBV5-4,.,15,CASSIGTYPNYGYTF,TGTGCCAGCAGCATAGGGACTTACCCTAACTATGGCTACACCTTC
TRBJ1-5,.,TRBV4-1,.,18,CASSHLPTGDYSNQPQHF,TGCGCCAGCAGCCATTTACCGACAGGAGATTATAGCAATCAGCCCCAGCATTTT
TRBJ1-1,few,TRBV28,.,13,CASIQGGNTEAFF,TGTGCCTCCATCCAGGGTGGGAACACTGAAGCTTTCTTT
TRBJ2-7,.,TRBV5-1,TRBD1,15,CASSIQGQGLYEQYF,TGCGCCAGCAGCATACAGGGGCAGGGTCTCTACGAGCAGTACTTC
TRBJ2-1,.,TRBV5-1,TRBD2,15,CASSLRTSANNEQFF,TGCGCCAGCAGCTTGCGGACTAGCGCTAACAATGAGCAGTTCTTC
TRBJ2-4,.,TRBV28,.,14,CASSLFGTSNIQYF,TGTGCCAGCAGTTTATTCGGGACATCTAACATTCAGTACTTC
TRBJ1-4,.,TRBV28,.,14,CASSPPYSNEKLFF,TGTGCCAGCAGTCCTCCCTACAGTAATGAAAAACTGTTTTTT
TRBJ2-3,.,TRBV5-1,.,13,CASSLRRGDTQYF,TGCGCCAGCAGCTTAAGACGGGGGGATACGCAGTATTTT
TRBJ2-1,.,TRBV7-2,.,15,CASSLDLSPYNEQFF,TGTGCCAGCAGCTTGGACTTAAGCCCCTACAATGAGCAGTTCTTC
TRBJ2-1,.,TRBV29-1,.,15,CSAGSMRVGYNEQFF,TGCAGCGCCGGTAGTATGAGGGTGGGTTACAATGAGCAGTTCTTC
TRBJ2-5,.,TRBV5-1,TRBD1,14,CASSAGGTGETQYF,TGCGCCAGCAGTGCAGGGGGTACTGGGGAGACCCAGTACTTC
TRBJ2-7,.,TRBV5-3,TRBD2,17,CARSLEKAGGIFYEQYF,TGTGCCAGAAGCTTGGAGAAAGCGGGAGGGATCTTCTACGAGCAGTACTTC
TRBJ2-7,once,TRBV28,TRBD1,15,CASSLPDRGTYEQYF,TGTGCCAGCAGTTTACCAGACAGGGGGACGTACGAGCAGTACTTC
TRBJ2-1,.,TRBV27,.,16,CASTGGRTRRFNEQFF,TGTGCCAGCACCGGGGGGCGGACTAGGAGGTTCAATGAGCAGTTCTTC
TRBJ1-3,.,TRBV19,.,17,CASSIIHRRVAGNTIYF,TGTGCCAGTAGTATAATCCACCGACGGGTGGCTGGAAACACCATATATTTT
TRBJ2-3,.,TRBV1,.,16,CTSSQISGTRTDTQYF,TGCACCAGCAGCCAAATATCAGGGACTAGGACAGATACGCAGTATTTT
TRBJ2-3,.,TRBV7-6,.,16,CASSLESGPRWDTQYF,TGTGCCAGCAGCTTAGAGAGCGGGCCCCGGTGGGATACGCAGTATTTT
TRBJ2-1,.,TRBV4-1,TRBD2,18,CASSQGLARSFSGNEQFF,TGCGCCAGCAGCCAAGGACTAGCGCGTTCCTTCTCCGGAAATGAGCAGTTCTTC
TRBJ2-1,.,TRBV4-3,.,16,CASSQDGGALNNEQFF,TGCGCCAGCAGCCAAGATGGTGGTGCCCTAAACAATGAGCAGTTCTTC
TRBJ2-7,.,TRBV6-1,TRBD2,14,CASRRGGLAAEQYF,TGTGCCAGCAGACGAGGCGGCCTAGCGGCCGAGCAGTACTTC
TRBJ2-7,.,TRBV9,TRBD1,14,CASSVSGGGYEQYF,TGTGCCAGCAGCGTATCAGGGGGCGGGTACGAGCAGTACTTC
TRBJ1-1,.,TRBV5-6,.,13,CASSLEGRTEAFF,TGTGCCAGCAGCTTGGAGGGGAGGACTGAAGCTTTCTTT
TRBJ2-7,.,TRBV5-4,TRBD1,14,CASSPRGGPYEQYF,TGTGCCAGCAGCCCCCGAGGGGGCCCCTACGAGCAGTACTTC
TRBJ2-7,.,TRBV7-2,TRBD2,14,CASSRTSGAYEQYF,TGTGCCAGCAGCCGGACTAGCGGGGCCTACGAGCAGTACTTC
TRBJ2-7,.,TRBV9,.,14,CASSPGDFSYEQYF,TGTGCCAGCAGCCCCGGGGACTTCTCCTACGAGCAGTACTTC
TRBJ2-7,.,TRBV27,TRBD1,16,CASSSRQGVAAYEQYF,TGTGCCAGCAGTTCACGGCAGGGGGTCGCGGCCTACGAGCAGTACTTC
TRBJ1-2,.,TRBV27,.,15,CASSLSRQDYYGYTF,TGTGCCAGCAGTTTATCGAGGCAGGACTACTATGGCTACACCTTC
TRBJ2-7,.,TRBV6-5,TRBD2,13,CASSYGLAYEQYF,TGTGCCAGCAGTTACGGACTAGCGTACGAGCAGTACTTC
TRBJ2-7,.,TRBV18,.,18,CASSPPDLRGVPSYEQYF,TGTGCCAGCTCACCACCGGATTTGCGAGGCGTACCGAGCTACGAGCAGTACTTC
TRBJ1-5,.,TRBV5-4,.,19,CASSLGEAMVPSRDQPQHF,TGTGCCAGCAGCTTGGGGGAGGCAATGGTACCATCCAGGGATCAGCCCCAGCATTTT
TRBJ2-1,.,TRBV6-5,TRBD2,15,CASSYDSGTYNEQFF,TGTGCCAGCAGTTACGATAGCGGGACCTACAATGAGCAGTTCTTC
TRBJ2-5,.,TRBV9,TRBD2,14,CASSVTGGPETQYF,TGTGCCAGCAGCGTAACGGGGGGGCCGGAGACCCAGTACTTC
TRBJ2-3,.,TRBV9,TRBD2,16,CASSVEAGGPMDTQYF,TGTGCCAGCAGCGTAGAGGCGGGGGGGCCGATGGATACGCAGTATTTT
TRBJ2-3,.,TRBV2,TRBD2,14,CASRLAGGTDTQYF,TGTGCCAGCAGACTAGCGGGTGGCACAGATACGCAGTATTTT
TRBJ2-7,.,TRBV5-6,TRBD2,14,CASNWGGGHYEQYF,TGTGCCAGCAATTGGGGGGGAGGGCATTACGAGCAGTACTTC
TRBJ1-2,.,TRBV6-5,TRBD1,14,CASSYSQGANGYTF,TGTGCCAGCAGTTACTCACAGGGGGCGAATGGCTACACCTTC
TRBJ2-3,once,TRBV30,TRBD1,13,CAWKGGGYDTQYF,TGTGCCTGGAAAGGGGGCGGATATGATACGCAGTATTTT
TRBJ2-2,.,TRBV9,TRBD2,17,CASSVYLAGPHTGELFF,TGTGCCAGCAGCGTATATCTAGCGGGACCCCACACCGGGGAGCTGTTTTTT
TRBJ1-5,few,TRBV6-6,.,12,CASLGSRQPQHF,TGTGCCAGTCTAGGGAGTCGACAGCCCCAGCATTTT
TRBJ1-6,.,TRBV9,.,16,CASSVGHLKTNSPLHF,TGTGCCAGCAGCGTAGGGCACCTCAAAACGAATTCACCCCTCCACTTT
TRBJ2-2,.,TRBV7-3,.,15,CASSSTGTYTGELFF,TGTGCCAGCAGCTCCACCGGGACTTACACCGGGGAGCTGTTTTTT
TRBJ2-7,.,TRBV25-1,.,14,CASASKGYSYEQYF,TGTGCCAGCGCATCAAAGGGGTACTCCTACGAGCAGTACTTC
TRBJ1-2,.,TRBV12-5,TRBD1,17,CASGFWSWQGADYGYTF,TGTGCTAGTGGTTTTTGGTCTTGGCAGGGGGCCGACTATGGCTACACCTTC
TRBJ1-5,.,TRBV19,.,15,CASRTRQSSNQPQHF,TGTGCCAGTAGAACAAGACAGAGTAGCAATCAGCCCCAGCATTTT
TRBJ2-1,.,TRBV28,TRBD2,16,CASRYQRGLSNNEQFF,TGTGCCAGCAGGTACCAGCGGGGACTGAGCAACAATGAGCAGTTCTTC
TRBJ1-4,.,TRBV5-4,.,16,CASSTQGDRTNEKLFF,TGTGCCAGCAGCACACAGGGAGATAGAACTAATGAAAAACTGTTTTTT
TRBJ1-2,.,TRBV11-2,TRBD1,14,CASSPWTGNFGYTF,TGTGCCAGCAGCCCTTGGACAGGCAATTTTGGCTACACCTTC
TRBJ2-2,once,TRBV5-4,.,15,CASSRWGGGAGELFF,TGTGCCAGCAGCCGTTGGGGAGGGGGTGCCGGGGAGCTGTTTTTT
TRBJ1-2,.,TRBV5-4,.,15,CASSFDRTDNYGYTF,TGTGCCAGCAGCTTTGATCGCACAGACAACTATGGCTACACCTTC